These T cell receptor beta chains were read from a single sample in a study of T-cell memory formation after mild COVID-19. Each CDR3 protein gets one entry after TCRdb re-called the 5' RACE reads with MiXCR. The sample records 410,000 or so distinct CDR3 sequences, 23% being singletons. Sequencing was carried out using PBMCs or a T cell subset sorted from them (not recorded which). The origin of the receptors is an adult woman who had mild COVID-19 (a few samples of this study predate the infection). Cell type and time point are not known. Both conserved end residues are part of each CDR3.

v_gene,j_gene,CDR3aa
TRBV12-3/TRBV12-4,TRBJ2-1,CASRRDRGNYNEQFF
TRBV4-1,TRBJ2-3,CASSPGIKRGSTDTQYF
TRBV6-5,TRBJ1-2,CASSPGSYYGYTF
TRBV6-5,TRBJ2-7,CASSSGLRPWDYEQYF
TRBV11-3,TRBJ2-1,CASSLAAGAIYNEQFF
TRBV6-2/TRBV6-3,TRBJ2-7,CASSTKSRASYEQYF
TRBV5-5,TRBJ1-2,CASSLTDRAGYTF
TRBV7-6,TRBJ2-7,CASSWGQPYEQYF
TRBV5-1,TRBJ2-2,CASSLIAGKAGELFF
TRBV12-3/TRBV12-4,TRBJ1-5,CASRPGQGRGNQPQHF
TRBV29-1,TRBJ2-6,CSVGWGSGANVLTF
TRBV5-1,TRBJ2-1,CASSLATSGYNEQFF
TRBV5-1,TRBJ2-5,CASSLVSQGARGETQYF
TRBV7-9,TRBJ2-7,CASSPGGTSVSYEQYF
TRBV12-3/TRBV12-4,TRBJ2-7,CASEWAGSREQYF
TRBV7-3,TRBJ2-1,CASSLRGDSYNEQFF
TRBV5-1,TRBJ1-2,CASSFGQGGSAYGYTF
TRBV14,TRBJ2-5,CASSQDFRETQYF
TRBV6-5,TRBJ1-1,CASSYTGGGWTEAFF
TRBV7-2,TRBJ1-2,CASSWVGGQFGYTF
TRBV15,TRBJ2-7,CATSRGRLAGDYEQYF
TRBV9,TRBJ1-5,CASSVDQNSNQPQHF
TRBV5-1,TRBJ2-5,CASSLDRGQETQYF
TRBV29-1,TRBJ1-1,CSVDEGPEAFF